The rows below give T cell receptor beta chains drawn from one sample of a study of blood T cell repertoires in COVID-19. This table comes from immunoSEQ multiplex PCR, and its TCRdb copy is limited to in-frame clones, with some not included. The sample holds 210,000 or so clones, around 80% seen once. Sequencing was performed on peripheral blood. The source is a human donor in a cohort sampled during active COVID-19. Each CDR3 is given with its conserved first and last residue. The D gene is left open where the match is weak. Rows give clone size only sometimes, using once, few, many, or a class for an expanded clone.

V	J	D	length	size	DNA	CDR3
TRBV19	TRBJ1-1	.	11	.	TGTGCCAGCAGGGCCAACACTGAAGCTTTCTTT	CASRANTEAFF
TRBV7-9	TRBJ1-4	TRBD1	15	.	TGTGCCAGCAGCTTAGCGGGACAGCCCAATGAAAAACTGTTTTTT	CASSLAGQPNEKLFF
TRBV7-3	TRBJ1-1	.	15	.	TGTGCCAGCAGCTTAACGAAGGGGGTTAACACTGAAGCTTTCTTT	CASSLTKGVNTEAFF
TRBV28	TRBJ1-2	.	15	.	TGTGCCAGCAGCGTTTTAGGGGCCGGAGACTATGGCTACACCTTC	CASSVLGAGDYGYTF
TRBV6-6	TRBJ2-7	.	16	.	TGTGCCAGCAGTTACTCTGTAGCGTTGGGTTCCTACGAGCAGTACTTC	CASSYSVALGSYEQYF
TRBV5-4	TRBJ2-5	.	14	.	TGTGCCAGCAGCGGCCGGGACAAGGGAGAGACCCAGTACTTC	CASSGRDKGETQYF
TRBV10-3	TRBJ2-2	.	14	few	TGTGCCACCGTAGCGATCGCGAACACCGGGGAGCTGTTTTTT	CATVAIANTGELFF
TRBV18	TRBJ1-5	.	13	.	TGTGCCAGCAACAGGGTTCCGGATCAGCCCCAGCATTTT	CASNRVPDQPQHF
TRBV7-2	TRBJ2-5	.	13	.	TGTGCCAGCAGCTTTTCCTCCTCGGGGACCCAGTACTTC	CASSFSSSGTQYF
TRBV7-9	TRBJ2-1	TRBD2	18	few	TGTGCCAGCAGCTTAGAGTTGGGGCTAGCGGGAGGGACCGATGAGCAGTTCTTC	CASSLELGLAGGTDEQFF
TRBV5-4	TRBJ2-7	TRBD2	15	.	TGTGCCAGCAGCTTGGGTGCGGGAGGGCCCTACGAGCAGTACTTC	CASSLGAGGPYEQYF
TRBV27	TRBJ2-3	TRBD1	16	.	TGTGCCAGCAGCCGGGACTGGGACAGGGACACAGATACGCAGTATTTT	CASSRDWDRDTDTQYF